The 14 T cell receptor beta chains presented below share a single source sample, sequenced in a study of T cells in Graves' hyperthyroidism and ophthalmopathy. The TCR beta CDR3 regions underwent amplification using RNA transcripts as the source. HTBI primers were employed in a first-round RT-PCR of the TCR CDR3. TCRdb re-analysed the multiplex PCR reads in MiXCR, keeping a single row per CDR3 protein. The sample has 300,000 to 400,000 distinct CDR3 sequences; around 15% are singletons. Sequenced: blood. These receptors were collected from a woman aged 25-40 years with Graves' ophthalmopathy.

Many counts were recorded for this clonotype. The CDR3 is CASSDPGRNYEQYF. The CDR3 coding sequence is TGTGCCAGCAGTGACCCGGGACGGAACTACGAGCAGTACTTC. This rearrangement joins TRBV2 to TRBJ2-7; the D call may be TRBD1 or TRBD2 (5 bases each). The germline V gene has CDR1 SNHLY and CDR2 FYNNEI. This CDR3 comprises 14 residues. V was clipped by 3 bases and J by 3 bases, with 12 bases between them.

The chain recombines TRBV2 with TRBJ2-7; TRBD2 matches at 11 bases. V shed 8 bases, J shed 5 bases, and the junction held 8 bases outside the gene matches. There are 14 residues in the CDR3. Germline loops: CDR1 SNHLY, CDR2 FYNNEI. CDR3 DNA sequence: TGTGCCAGCCACGGTCCACTAGCGGGAGACGAGCAGTACTTC. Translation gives CASHGPLAGDEQYF.

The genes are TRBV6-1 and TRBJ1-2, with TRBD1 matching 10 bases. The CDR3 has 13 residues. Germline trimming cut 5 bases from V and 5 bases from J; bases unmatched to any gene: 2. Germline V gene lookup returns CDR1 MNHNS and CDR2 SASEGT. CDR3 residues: CASSWTGGYGYTF. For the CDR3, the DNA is TGTGCCAGCAGTTGGACAGGGGGTTATGGCTACACCTTC.

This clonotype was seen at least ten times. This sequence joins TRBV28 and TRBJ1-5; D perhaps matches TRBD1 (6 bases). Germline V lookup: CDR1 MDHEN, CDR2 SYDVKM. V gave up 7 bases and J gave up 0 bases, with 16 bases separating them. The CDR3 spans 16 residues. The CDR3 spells CASIIGGPYSNQPQHF. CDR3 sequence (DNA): TGTGCCAGCATCATAGGGGGGCCTTATAGCAATCAGCCCCAGCATTTT.

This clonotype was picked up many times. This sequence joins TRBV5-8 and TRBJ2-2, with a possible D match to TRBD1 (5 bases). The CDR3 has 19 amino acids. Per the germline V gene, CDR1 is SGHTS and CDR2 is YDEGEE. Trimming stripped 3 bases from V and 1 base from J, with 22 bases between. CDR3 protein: CASSSPATGLRLNTGELFF. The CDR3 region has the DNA TGTGCCAGCAGCTCCCCTGCCACAGGCCTAAGGTTGAACACCGGGGAGCTGTTTTTT.

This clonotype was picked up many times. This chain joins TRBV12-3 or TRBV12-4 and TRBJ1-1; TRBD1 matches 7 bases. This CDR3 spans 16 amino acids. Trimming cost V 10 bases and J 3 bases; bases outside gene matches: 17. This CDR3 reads CATSDRDRRWDTEAFF. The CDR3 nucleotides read TGTGCCACTTCAGACCGGGACAGACGGTGGGACACTGAAGCTTTCTTT.

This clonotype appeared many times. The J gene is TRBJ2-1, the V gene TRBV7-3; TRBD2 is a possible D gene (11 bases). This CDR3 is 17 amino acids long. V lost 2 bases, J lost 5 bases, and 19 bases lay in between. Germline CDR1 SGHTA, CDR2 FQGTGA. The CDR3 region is CASSLLTSGTGDNEQFF. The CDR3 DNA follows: TGTGCCAGCAGCTTATTGACTAGCGGGACAGGGGACAATGAGCAGTTCTTC.

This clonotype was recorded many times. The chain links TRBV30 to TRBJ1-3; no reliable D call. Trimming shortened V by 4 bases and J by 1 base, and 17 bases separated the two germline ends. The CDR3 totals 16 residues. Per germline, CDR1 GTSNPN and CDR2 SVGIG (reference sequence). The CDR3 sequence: CAWTNQILSSGNTIYF. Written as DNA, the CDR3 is TGTGCCTGGACGAATCAAATTTTGAGTTCTGGAAACACCATATATTTT.

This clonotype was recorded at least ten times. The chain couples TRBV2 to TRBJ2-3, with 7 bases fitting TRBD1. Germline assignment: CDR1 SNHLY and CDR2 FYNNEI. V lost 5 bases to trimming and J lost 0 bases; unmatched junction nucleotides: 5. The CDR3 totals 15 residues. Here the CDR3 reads CASSYSDRSTDTQYF. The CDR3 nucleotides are TGTGCCAGCAGTTACTCGGACAGGAGCACAGATACGCAGTATTTT.

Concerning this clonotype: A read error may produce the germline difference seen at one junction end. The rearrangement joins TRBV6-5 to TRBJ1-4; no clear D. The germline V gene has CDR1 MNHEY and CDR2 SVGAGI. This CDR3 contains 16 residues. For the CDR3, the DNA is TGTGCCGGCAGTCACCCTACCCTTGCAACTAATGAAAAACTGTTTTTT. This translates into CAGSHPTLATNEKLFF.

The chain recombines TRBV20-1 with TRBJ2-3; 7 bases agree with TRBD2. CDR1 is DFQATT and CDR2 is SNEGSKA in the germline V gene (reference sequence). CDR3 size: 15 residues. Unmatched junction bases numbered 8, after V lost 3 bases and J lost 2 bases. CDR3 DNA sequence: TGCAGTGCTAGGGACTTTAGCGGGTTCACAGATACGCAGTATTTT. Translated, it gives CSARDFSGFTDTQYF.

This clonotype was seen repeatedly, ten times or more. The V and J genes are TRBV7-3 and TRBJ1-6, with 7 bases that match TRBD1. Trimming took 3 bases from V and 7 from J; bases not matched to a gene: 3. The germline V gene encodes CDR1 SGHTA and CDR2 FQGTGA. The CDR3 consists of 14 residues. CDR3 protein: CASSLGQTNSPLHF. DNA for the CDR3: TGTGCCAGCAGCTTGGGACAGACAAATTCACCCCTCCACTTT.

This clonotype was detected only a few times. The CDR3 nucleotides read TGTGCCAGCAGCTTAGGGGACAAAAAAGCTTTCTTT. Translation gives CASSLGDKKAFF. V and J are TRBV7-9 and TRBJ1-1; TRBD1 might be the D (6 bases). The CDR3 spans 12 residues. Trimming pared 1 base from V and 9 bases from J, leaving 9 bases between. Germline CDR1 reads SEHNR; CDR2 reads FQNEAQ (reference sequence).

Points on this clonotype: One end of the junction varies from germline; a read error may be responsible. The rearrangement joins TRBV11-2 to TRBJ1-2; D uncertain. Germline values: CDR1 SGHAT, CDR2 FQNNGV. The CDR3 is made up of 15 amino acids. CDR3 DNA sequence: TGTGCCAGCAGCTTAGAACGGATTTATAACTATGGCTACGCCTTC. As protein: CASSLERIYNYGYAF.